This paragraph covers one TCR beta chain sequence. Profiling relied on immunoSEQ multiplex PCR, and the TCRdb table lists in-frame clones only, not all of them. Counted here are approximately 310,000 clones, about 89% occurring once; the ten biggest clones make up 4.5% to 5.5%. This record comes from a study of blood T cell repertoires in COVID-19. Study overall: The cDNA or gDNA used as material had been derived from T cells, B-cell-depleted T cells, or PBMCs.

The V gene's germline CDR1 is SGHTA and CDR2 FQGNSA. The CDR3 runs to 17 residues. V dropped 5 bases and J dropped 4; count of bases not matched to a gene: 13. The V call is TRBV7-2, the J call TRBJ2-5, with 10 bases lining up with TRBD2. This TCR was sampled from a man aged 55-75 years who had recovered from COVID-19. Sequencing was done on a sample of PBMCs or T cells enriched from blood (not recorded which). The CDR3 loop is CASSALGAGGRGETQYF. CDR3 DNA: TGTGCCAGCAGCGCTCTGGGAGCGGGAGGGCGAGGAGAGACCCAGTACTTC.